This TCR beta chain was identified in a study of blood T cell repertoires in COVID-19. Study details: The United States, Italy and Spain provided the acute and convalescent COVID-19 samples. The analysed material was cDNA or gDNA that came from T cells, B-cell-depleted T cells, or PBMCs.

Assay: immunoSEQ multiplex PCR; the TCRdb copy retains only in-frame clones and omits some. Among fewer than 80,000 clones listed, about 87% were seen once. V was pared by 1 base and J by 1 base, with 16 bases between. Germline values: CDR1 SGHVS, CDR2 FNYEAQ. This CDR3 has 17 amino acids. The chain has TRBV7-6 and TRBJ2-5; D might be TRBD1 (5 bases). The clonotype was recovered from a human donor in a cohort sampled during active COVID-19. Sequencing was performed on peripheral blood. The CDR3 DNA is TGTGCCAGCAGCTTAGGCGTCGCAGGGCGACTCCAAGAGACCCAGTACTTC. Protein product: CASSLGVAGRLQETQYF.